Sequencing of this T cell receptor (beta chain) was carried out in a study of cytomegalovirus exposure and HLA in healthy donors. Points from the study as a whole: The investigators catalogued 180 or so TCR beta chains as cytomegalovirus-associated. The classifier was said to identify cytomegalovirus status with high specificity and sensitivity.

Separation from the 666-subject first cohort characterized the roughly 130-subject validation cohort, to which the donors belonged. J gave up 4 bases and V 5 bases, and 6 bases lay outside the gene matches. The V gene's germline CDR1 is LGHNA and CDR2 YNFKEQ. The CDR3 totals 15 residues. Sequenced by immunoSEQ multiplex PCR; TCRdb stores in-frame clones only, minus some. Of some 84,000 clones listed, about nine tenths were seen once; the top ten hold about 2.2%. In its sample, this clone was seen once. Its antigen remains unknown. The chain combines TRBV4-2 with TRBJ2-1, with TRBD2 identical over 9 bases. This clonotype was sampled from a man younger than 45 in good health and CMV-seronegative. Source material: PBMCs. For the CDR3, the DNA is TGTGCCAGCAGCTTCGGACTAGCGACTTACAATGAGCAGTTCTTC. Translating gives CASSFGLATYNEQFF.